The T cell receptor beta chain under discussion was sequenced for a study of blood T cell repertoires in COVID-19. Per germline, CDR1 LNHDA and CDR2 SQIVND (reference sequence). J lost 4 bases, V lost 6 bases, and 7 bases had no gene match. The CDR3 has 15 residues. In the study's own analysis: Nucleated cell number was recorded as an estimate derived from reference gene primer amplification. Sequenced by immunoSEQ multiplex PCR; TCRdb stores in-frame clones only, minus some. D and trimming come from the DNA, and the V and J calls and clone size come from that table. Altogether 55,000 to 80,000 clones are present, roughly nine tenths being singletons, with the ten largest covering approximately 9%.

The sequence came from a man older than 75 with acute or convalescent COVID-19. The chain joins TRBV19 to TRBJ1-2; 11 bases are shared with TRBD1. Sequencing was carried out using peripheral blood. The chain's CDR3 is CASRSPGQGGYGYTF. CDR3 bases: TGTGCCAGTAGATCTCCGGGACAGGGGGGCTATGGCTACACCTTC.